The rows below give T cell receptor beta chains drawn from one sample of a study of cytomegalovirus exposure and HLA in healthy donors. Here immunoSEQ multiplex PCR was the method, and the copy in TCRdb shows in-frame clones only, minus some. The sample yields about 190,000 clones, around four fifths seen once. The sample consisted of PBMCs. The receptor set was obtained from a middle-aged woman in good health and CMV-seronegative. The CDR3 runs from the conserved cysteine through the conserved F or W.

v_call,cdr3_aa
TRBV4-2,CASSGSPNPFSTDTQYF
TRBV7-6,CASRLGDPRGEQFF
TRBV5-5,CASSLPRKRDLETQYF
TRBV29-1,CSVLTATNEKLFF
TRBV6-5,CASSYSRSGSYGYTF
TRBV9,CASSVGNRATEAFF
TRBV25-1,CASSRAGGGEQFF
TRBV5-1,CASSLTGGIRETQYF
TRBV4-3,CASSQDVGLASNNEQFF
TRBV9,CASSVGGGGTYEQYF
TRBV5-1,CASSQIDEQFF
TRBV2,CASRGNPDRPLSAFF
TRBV7-2,CASSLASRSPKAFF
TRBV7-2,CASSPSGRAGTGELFF
TRBV11-2,CASSLQGFGEKLFF
TRBV27,CASSLSSGEETQYF
TRBV30,CAWRRSGTSGSYEQYF
TRBV20-1,CSAPWSVALFF
TRBV7-3,CASSSPSDTQYF
TRBV18,CASSPFRDSGNTIYF
TRBV6-1,CASSESYRAGEKLFF
TRBV9,CASSGTGRNEKLFF
TRBV5-1,CASRLVGGYEAFF
TRBV4-3,CASSQELPTGGDYGYTF
TRBV4-3,CASSRGSALTDTQYF
TRBV2,CASRGTGGNTEAFF
TRBV28,CASSLPDRSNQPQHF
TRBV5-4,CASSLGQGARNEQFF
TRBV5-4,CASSGDSHNEKLFF
TRBV2,CASSRDRGYSPLHF
TRBV18,CASSPRTGQSGDTEAFF
TRBV25-1,CASRGREVTEAFF
TRBV11-3,CASSYFNYEQYF
TRBV11-3,CASSLLTAEAFF
TRBV14,CASSPKRGDMNTEAFF
TRBV7-9,CASIRGQGDTEAFF
TRBV11-2,CASSFGLAGAFDIQYF
TRBV2,CASSERTSGPGTQYF
TRBV12-5,CASGKSDRGFGYTF
TRBV4-3,CASSQEQGAGGYTF
TRBV19,CASTWGPTNTIYF
TRBV19,CASTIQGQWAGANVLTF
TRBV15,CATGPNTEAFF
TRBV19,CASSSSDRAGQPQHF
TRBV6-5,CASSYSPVGNQPQHF